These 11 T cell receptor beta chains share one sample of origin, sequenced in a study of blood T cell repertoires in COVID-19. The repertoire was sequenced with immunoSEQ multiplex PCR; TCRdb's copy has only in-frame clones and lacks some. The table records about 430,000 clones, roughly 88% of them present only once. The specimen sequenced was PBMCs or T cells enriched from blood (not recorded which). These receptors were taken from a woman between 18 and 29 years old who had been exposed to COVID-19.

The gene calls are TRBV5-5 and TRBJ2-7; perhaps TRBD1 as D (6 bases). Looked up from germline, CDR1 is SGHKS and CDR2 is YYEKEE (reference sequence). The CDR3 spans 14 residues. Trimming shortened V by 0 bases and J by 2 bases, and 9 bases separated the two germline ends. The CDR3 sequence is CASSLGQETYEQYF. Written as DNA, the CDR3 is TGTGCCAGCAGCTTGGGACAGGAGACCTACGAGCAGTACTTC.

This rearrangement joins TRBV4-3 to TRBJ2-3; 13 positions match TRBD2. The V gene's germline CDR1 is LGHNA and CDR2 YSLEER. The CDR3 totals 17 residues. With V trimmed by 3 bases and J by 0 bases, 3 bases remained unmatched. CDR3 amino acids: CASSHLGLAGSTDTQYF. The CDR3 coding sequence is TGCGCCAGCAGCCATCTGGGACTAGCGGGGAGCACAGATACGCAGTATTTT.

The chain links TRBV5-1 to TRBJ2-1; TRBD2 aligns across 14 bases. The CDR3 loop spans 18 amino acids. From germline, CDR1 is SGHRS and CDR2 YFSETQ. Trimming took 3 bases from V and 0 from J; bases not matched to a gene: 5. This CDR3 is CASSSGLAGVTSYNEQFF. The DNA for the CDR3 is TGCGCCAGCAGCTCGGGACTAGCGGGGGTCACCTCCTACAATGAGCAGTTCTTC.

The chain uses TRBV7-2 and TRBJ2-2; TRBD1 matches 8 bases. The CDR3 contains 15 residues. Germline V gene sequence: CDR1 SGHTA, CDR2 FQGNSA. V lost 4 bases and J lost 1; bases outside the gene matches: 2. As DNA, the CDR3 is TGTGCCAGCAGCTGGGGGACAGGGAACACCGGGGAGCTGTTTTTT. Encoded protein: CASSWGTGNTGELFF.

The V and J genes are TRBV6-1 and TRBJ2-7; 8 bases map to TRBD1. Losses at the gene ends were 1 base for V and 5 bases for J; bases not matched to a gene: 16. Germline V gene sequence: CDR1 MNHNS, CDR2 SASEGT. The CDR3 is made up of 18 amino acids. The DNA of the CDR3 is TGTGCCAGCAGTGAAGGGGGACCCTTCGCAGGGGGCGACGACGAGCAGTACTTC. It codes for CASSEGGPFAGGDDEQYF.

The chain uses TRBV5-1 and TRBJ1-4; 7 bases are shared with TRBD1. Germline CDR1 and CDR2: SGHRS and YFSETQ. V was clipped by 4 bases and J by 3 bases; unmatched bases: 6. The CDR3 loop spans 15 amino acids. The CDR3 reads CASSVRQGANEKLFF. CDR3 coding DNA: TGCGCCAGCAGCGTTCGACAGGGTGCTAATGAAAAACTGTTTTTT.

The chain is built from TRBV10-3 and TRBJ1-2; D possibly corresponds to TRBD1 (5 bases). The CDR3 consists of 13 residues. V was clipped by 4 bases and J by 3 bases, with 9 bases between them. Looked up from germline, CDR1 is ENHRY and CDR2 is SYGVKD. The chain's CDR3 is CAISGDSDYGYTF. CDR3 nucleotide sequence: TGTGCCATCAGTGGAGACAGCGACTATGGCTACACCTTC.

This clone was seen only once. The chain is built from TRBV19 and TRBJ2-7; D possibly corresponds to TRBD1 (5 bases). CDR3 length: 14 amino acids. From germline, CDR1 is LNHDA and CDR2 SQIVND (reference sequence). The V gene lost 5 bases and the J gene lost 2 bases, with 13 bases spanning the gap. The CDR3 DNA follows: TGTGCCAGTAGTCCCCTTGCAGGGACCTACGAGCAGTACTTC. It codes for CASSPLAGTYEQYF. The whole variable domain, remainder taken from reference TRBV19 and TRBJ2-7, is DGGITQSPKYLFRKEGQNVTLSCEQNLNHDAMYWYRQDPGQGLRLIYYSQIVNDFQKGDIAEGYSVSREKKESFPLTVTSAQKNPTAFYLCASSPLAGTYEQYFGPGTRLTVT.

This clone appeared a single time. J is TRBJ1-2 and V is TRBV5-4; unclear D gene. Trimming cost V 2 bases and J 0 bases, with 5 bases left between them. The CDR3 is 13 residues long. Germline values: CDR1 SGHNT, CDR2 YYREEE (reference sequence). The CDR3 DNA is TGTGCCAGCAGCTTAGGAGCTAACTATGGCTACACCTTC. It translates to CASSLGANYGYTF.

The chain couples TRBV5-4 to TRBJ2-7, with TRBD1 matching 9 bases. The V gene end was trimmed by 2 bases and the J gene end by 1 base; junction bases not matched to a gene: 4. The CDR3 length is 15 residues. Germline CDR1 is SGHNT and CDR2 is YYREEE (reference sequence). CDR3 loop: CASSFTGGLSYEQYF. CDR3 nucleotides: TGTGCCAGCAGCTTTACAGGGGGCCTTTCCTACGAGCAGTACTTC.

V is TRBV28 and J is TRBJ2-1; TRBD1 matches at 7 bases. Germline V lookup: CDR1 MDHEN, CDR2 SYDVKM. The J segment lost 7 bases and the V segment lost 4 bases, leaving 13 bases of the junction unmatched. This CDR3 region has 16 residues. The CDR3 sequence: CASSSPTGRKGNEQFF. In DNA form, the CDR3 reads TGTGCCAGCAGTTCACCGACAGGGCGTAAGGGGAATGAGCAGTTCTTC. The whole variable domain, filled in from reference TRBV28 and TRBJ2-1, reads DVKVTQSSRYLVKRTGEKVFLECVQDMDHENMFWYRQDPGLGLRLIYFSYDVKMKEKGDIPEGYSVSREKKERFSLILESASTNQTSMYLCASSSPTGRKGNEQFFGPGTRLTVL.